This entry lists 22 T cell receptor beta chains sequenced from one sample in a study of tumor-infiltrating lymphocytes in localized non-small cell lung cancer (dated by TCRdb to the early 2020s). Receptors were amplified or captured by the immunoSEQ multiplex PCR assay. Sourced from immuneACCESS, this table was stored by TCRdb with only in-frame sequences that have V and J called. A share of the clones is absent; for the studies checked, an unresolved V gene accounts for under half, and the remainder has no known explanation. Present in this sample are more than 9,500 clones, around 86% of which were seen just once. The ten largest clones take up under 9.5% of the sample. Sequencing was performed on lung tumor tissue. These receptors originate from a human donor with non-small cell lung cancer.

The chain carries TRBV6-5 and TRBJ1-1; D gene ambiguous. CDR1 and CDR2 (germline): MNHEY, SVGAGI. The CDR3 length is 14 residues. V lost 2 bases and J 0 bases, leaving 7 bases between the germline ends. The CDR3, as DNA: TGTGCCAGCAGTTACGGCCCCTTGAACACTGAAGCTTTCTTT. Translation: CASSYGPLNTEAFF.

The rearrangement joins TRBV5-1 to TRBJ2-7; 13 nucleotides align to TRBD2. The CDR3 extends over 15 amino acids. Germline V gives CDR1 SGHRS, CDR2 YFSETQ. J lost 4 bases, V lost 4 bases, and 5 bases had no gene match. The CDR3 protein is CASSLGTSGIYEQYF. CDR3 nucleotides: TGCGCCAGCAGCCTCGGGACTAGCGGGATATACGAGCAGTACTTC.

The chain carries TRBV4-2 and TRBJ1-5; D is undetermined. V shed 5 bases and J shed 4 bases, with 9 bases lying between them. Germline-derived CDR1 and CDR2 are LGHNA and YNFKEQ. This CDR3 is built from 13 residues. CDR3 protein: CASSIRPNQPQHF. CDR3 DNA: TGTGCCAGCAGCATACGACCGAATCAGCCCCAGCATTTT.

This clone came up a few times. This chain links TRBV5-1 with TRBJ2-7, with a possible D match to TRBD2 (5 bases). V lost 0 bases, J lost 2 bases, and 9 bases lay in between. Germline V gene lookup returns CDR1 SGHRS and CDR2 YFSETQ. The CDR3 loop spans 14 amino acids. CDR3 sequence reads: CASSLGTATYEQYF. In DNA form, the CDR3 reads TGCGCCAGCAGCTTGGGGACTGCCACCTACGAGCAGTACTTC. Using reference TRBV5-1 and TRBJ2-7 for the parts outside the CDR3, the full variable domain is KAGVTQTPRYLIKTRGQQVTLSCSPISGHRSVSWYQQTPGQGLQFLFEYFSETQRNKGNFPGRFSGRQFSNSRSEMNVSTLELGDSALYLCASSLGTATYEQYFGPGTRLTVT.

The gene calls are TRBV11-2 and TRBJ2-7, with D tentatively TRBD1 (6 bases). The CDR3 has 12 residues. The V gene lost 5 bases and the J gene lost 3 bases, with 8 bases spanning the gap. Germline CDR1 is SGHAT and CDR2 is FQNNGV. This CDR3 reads CASSRGGYEQYF. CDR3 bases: TGTGCCAGCAGCCGAGGGGGCTACGAGCAGTACTTC.

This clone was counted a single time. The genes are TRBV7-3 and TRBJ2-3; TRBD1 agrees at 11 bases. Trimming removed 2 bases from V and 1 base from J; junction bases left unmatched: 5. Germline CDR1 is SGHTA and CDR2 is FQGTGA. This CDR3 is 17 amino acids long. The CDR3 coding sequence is TGTGCCAGCAGCTTATTGGGACAGGGGGTCGGCACAGATACGCAGTATTTT. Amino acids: CASSLLGQGVGTDTQYF. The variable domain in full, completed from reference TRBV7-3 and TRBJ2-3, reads GAGVSQTPSNKVTEKGKYVELRCDPISGHTALYWYRQSLGQGPEFLIYFQGTGAADDSGLPNDRFFAVRPEGSVSTLKIQRTERGDSAVYLCASSLLGQGVGTDTQYFGPGTRLTVL.

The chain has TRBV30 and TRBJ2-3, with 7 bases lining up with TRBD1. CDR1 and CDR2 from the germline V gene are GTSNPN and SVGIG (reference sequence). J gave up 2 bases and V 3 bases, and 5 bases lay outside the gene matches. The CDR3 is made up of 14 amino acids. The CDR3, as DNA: TGTGCCTGGAGAGGACAGGCCCTCACAGATACGCAGTATTTT. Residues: CAWRGQALTDTQYF.

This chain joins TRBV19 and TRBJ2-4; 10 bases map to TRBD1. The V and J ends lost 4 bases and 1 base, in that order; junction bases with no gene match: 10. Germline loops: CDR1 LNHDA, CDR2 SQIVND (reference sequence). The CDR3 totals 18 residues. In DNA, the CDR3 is TGTGCCAGTAGTACCGCGGGACAGGGGATGGGGGCCAAAAACATTCAGTACTTC. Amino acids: CASSTAGQGMGAKNIQYF.

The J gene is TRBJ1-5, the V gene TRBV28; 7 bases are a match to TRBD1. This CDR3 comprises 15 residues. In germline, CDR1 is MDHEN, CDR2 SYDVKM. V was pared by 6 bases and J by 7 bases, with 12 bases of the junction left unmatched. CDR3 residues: CASSLEGAVRQPQHF. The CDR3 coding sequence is TGTGCCAGCAGCTTAGAGGGGGCGGTTCGACAGCCCCAGCATTTT.

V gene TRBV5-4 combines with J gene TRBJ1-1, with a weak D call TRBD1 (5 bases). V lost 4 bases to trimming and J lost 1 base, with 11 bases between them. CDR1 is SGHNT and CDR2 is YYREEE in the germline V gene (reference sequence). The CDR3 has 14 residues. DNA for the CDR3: TGTGCCAGCAGCCCCGGGGGGAGGAACACTGAAGCTTTCTTT. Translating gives CASSPGGRNTEAFF. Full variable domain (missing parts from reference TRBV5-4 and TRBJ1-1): ETGVTQSPTHLIKTRGQQVTLRCSSQSGHNTVSWYQQALGQGPQFIFQYYREEENGRGNFPPRFSGLQFPNYSSELNVNALELDDSALYLCASSPGGRNTEAFFGQGTRLTVV.

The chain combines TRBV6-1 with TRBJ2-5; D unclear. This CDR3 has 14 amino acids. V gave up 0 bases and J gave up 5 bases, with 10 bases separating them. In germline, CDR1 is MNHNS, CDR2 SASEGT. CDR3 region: CASSEAAYGETQYF. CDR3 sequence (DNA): TGTGCCAGCAGTGAAGCGGCCTACGGGGAGACCCAGTACTTC.

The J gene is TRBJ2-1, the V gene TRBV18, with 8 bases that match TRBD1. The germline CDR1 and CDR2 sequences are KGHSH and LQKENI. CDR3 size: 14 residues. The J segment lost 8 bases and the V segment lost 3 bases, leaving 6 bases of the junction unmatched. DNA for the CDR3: TGTGCCAGCTCACCCAAGGACAGGGTCTATGAGCAGTTCTTC. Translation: CASSPKDRVYEQFF.

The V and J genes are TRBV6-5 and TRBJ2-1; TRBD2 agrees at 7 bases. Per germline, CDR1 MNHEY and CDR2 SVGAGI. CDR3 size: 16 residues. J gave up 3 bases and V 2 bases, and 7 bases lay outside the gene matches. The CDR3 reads CASSYLPASGYNEQFF. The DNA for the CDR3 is TGTGCCAGCAGTTACCTTCCGGCTAGCGGCTACAATGAGCAGTTCTTC.

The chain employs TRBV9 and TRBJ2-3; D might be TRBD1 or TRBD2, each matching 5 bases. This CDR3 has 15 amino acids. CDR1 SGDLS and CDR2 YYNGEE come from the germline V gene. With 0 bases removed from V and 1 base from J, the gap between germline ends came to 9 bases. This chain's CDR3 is CASSVGGMGTDTQYF. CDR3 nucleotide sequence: TGTGCCAGCAGCGTAGGGGGGATGGGCACAGATACGCAGTATTTT.

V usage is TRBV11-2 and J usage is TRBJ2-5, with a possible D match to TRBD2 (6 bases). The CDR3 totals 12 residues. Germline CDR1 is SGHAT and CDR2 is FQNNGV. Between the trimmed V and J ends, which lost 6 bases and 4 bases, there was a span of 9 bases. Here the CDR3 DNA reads TGTGCCAGCAGACGGGAGAGAGAGACCCAGTACTTC. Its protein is CASRRERETQYF.

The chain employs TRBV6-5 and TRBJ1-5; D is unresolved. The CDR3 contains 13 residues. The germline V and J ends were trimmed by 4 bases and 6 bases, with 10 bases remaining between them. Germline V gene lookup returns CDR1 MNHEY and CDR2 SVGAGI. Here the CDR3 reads CASSLYSGQPQHF. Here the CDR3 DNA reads TGTGCCAGCAGTTTATATTCGGGTCAGCCCCAGCATTTT.

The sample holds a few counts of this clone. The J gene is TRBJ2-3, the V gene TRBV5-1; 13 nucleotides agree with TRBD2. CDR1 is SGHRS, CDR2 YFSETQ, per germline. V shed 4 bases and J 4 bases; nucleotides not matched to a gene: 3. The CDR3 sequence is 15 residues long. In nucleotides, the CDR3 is TGCGCCAGCAGCCATGGACTAGCGGGAGCAGATACGCAGTATTTT. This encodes CASSHGLAGADTQYF.

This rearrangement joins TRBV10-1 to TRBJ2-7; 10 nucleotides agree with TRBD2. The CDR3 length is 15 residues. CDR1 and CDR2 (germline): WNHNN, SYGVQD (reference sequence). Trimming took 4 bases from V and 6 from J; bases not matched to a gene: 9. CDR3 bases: TGCGCCAGCAGTGTGGTAGCGGGAGGCGGCAGCGAGCAGTACTTC. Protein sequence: CASSVVAGGGSEQYF.

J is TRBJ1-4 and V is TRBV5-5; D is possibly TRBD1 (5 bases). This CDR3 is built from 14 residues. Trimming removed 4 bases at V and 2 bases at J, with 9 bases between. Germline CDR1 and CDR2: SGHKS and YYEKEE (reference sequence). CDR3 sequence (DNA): TGTGCCAGCAGCGTACCAGGGACTAATGAAAAACTGTTTTTT. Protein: CASSVPGTNEKLFF.

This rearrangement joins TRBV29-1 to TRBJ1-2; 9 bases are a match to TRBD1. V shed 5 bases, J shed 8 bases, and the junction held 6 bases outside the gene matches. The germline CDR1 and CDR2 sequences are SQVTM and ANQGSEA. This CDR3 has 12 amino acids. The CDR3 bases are TGCAGCGTTACAAACAGGGGGCACGGCTACACCTTC. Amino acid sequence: CSVTNRGHGYTF.

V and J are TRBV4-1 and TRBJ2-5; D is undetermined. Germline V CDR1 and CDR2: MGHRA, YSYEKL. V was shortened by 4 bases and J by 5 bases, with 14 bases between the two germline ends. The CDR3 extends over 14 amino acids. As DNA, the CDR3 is TGCGCCAGCAGCCGAGGAAACGCCCCGGAGACCCAGTACTTC. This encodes CASSRGNAPETQYF.

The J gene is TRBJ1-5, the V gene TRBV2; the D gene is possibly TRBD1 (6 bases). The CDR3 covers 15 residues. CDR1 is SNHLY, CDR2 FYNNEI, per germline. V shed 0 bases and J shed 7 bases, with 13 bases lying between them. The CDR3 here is CASSEAAGARQPQHF. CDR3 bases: TGTGCCAGCAGTGAAGCGGCAGGGGCTCGGCAGCCCCAGCATTTT.